The clone carrying this TCR beta chain was recorded only once. The data derive from a study of blood T cell repertoires in COVID-19. Some clones are missing from TCRdb's copy, which holds only in-frame ones; the method was immunoSEQ multiplex PCR. The table includes tens of thousands of clones, 80% to 90% detected once. Germline lookup yields CDR1 SGHTA and CDR2 FQGTGA. Trimming left V 1 base short and J 0 bases short, with 10 bases between. This CDR3 has 17 amino acids. The chain joins TRBV7-3 to TRBJ2-6, with no clear D. This receptor was identified in a man older than 75 with COVID-19, enrolled during active disease. Source material: peripheral blood. The CDR3 nucleotides read TGTGCCAGCAGCTTAAGGGCCTCTCTCTCTGGGGCCAACGTCCTGACTTTC. Its translation: CASSLRASLSGANVLTF.